The clone carrying this T cell receptor (beta chain) was picked up a small number of times. Antigen: not known. The data are from a study of T cells in Graves' hyperthyroidism and ophthalmopathy. CDR3 size: 17 residues. The V and J ends lost 2 bases and 2 bases respectively, with 16 bases between them. The germline V gene has CDR1 GTSNPN and CDR2 SVGIG (reference sequence). Clinical Activity Scores of at least 3, NOSPECS grades of at least 4 and durations under 3 months characterized ophthalmopathy patients. The CDR3 regions of TCR beta were amplified from RNA transcripts. The HTBI set primed first-round TCR CDR3 RT-PCR. TCRdb re-analysed the multiplex PCR reads in MiXCR, keeping a single row per CDR3 protein. The sample holds around 620,000 distinct CDR3 sequences; 11% to 15% are singletons and the top ten take roughly 7.1%. Regarding the study as a whole: Ophthalmopathy onset followed model prediction by a median approximately 5.9 months. From stable hyperthyroidism, ophthalmopathy was separated by a 13 V-J model.

Specimen: blood. This clonotype was obtained from a woman younger than 35 with Graves' ophthalmopathy. This rearrangement joins TRBV30 to TRBJ2-6, with D perhaps TRBD1 (5 bases). The CDR3 DNA reads as TGTGCCTGGAGTCAAAACTTCAGGGTTACTGGGGCCAACGTCCTGACTTTC. Protein sequence: CAWSQNFRVTGANVLTF.